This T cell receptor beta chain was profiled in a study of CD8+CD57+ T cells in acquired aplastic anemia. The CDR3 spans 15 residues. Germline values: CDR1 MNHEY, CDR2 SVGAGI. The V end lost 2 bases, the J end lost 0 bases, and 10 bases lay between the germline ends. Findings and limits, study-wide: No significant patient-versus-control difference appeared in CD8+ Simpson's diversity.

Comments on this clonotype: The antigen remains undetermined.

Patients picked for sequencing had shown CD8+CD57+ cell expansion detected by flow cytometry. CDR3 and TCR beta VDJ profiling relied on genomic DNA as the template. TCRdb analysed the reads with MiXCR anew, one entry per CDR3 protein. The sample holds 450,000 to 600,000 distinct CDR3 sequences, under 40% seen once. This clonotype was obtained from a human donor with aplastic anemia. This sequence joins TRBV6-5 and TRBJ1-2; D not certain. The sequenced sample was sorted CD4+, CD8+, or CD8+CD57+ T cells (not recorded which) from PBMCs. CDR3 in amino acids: CASSYGHLTNYGYTF. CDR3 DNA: TGTGCCAGCAGTTACGGCCATTTAACTAACTATGGCTACACCTTC.